This is a list of T cell receptor beta chains from one sample in a study of control samples from healthy donors and cancer patients. Produced via immunoSEQ multiplex PCR; TCRdb's table is partial and in-frame only. The sample lists about 150,000 clones, under 90% occurring once. Sequencing was done on a sample of blood. The receptors derive from a man aged 25 to 40 in good health. Each CDR3 is given with its conserved first and last residue. The D gene is left open where the match is weak. Rows give clone size only sometimes, using once, few, many, or a class for an expanded clone.

TRBV9	.	.	TRBJ1-1	CASSVVANTEAFF	TGTGCCAGCAGCGTAGTAGCGAACACTGAAGCTTTCTTT
TRBV6-1	.	.	TRBJ2-6	CASSEAPGGANVLTF	TGTGCCAGCAGTGAAGCTCCGGGTGGGGCCAACGTCCTGACTTTC
TRBV4-3	.	.	TRBJ2-5	CASSQVDAGLGETQYF	TGCGCCAGCAGCCAAGTAGACGCGGGCTTGGGGGAGACCCAGTACTTC
TRBV7-6	.	once	TRBJ1-1	CASSFGSGGSTEAFF	TGTGCCAGCAGCTTCGGCTCGGGAGGAAGCACTGAAGCTTTCTTT
TRBV7-9	.	.	TRBJ2-7	CASSADGSSYEQYF	TGTGCCAGCAGCGCAGACGGGAGTTCCTACGAGCAGTACTTC
TRBV12-3/TRBV12-4	.	.	TRBJ2-5	CASSFDGETQYF	TGTGCCAGCAGTTTCGACGGGGAGACCCAGTACTTC
TRBV30	TRBD2	.	TRBJ2-1	CAWSVISVGTSHNEQFF	TGTGCCTGGAGTGTAATATCGGTCGGGACTAGCCACAATGAGCAGTTCTTC
TRBV4-1	.	.	TRBJ2-7	CASSQVDSEAYEQYF	TGCGCCAGCAGCCAAGTCGACTCGGAGGCCTACGAGCAGTACTTC
TRBV29-1	.	.	TRBJ2-4	CSVEDPDREAKNIQYF	TGCAGCGTTGAAGATCCCGACAGGGAGGCAAAGAACATTCAGTACTTC
TRBV7-2	.	.	TRBJ1-2	CASSPPNGQGYTF	TGTGCCAGCAGCCCTCCCAATGGACAGGGCTACACCTTC
TRBV2	.	.	TRBJ2-2	CASSGDTGELFF	TGTGCCAGCAGCGGGGACACCGGGGAGCTGTTTTTT
TRBV2	.	.	TRBJ1-5	CASSLTDEGDQPQHF	TGTGCCAGCAGCCTAACCGATGAAGGAGATCAGCCCCAGCATTTT
TRBV5-6	.	.	TRBJ2-7	CASSFPGDTYEQYF	TGTGCCAGCAGCTTCCCAGGGGATACCTACGAGCAGTACTTC
TRBV6-5	.	once	TRBJ1-5	CASSYDRGQPQHF	TGTGCCAGCAGTTACGACCGGGGTCAGCCCCAGCATTTT
TRBV27	.	.	TRBJ1-3	CASSRDPISGNTIYF	TGTGCCAGCAGCCGGGACCCCATCTCTGGAAACACCATATATTTT
TRBV6-2/TRBV6-3	.	.	TRBJ1-5	CASSLSLDQPQHF	TGTGCCAGCAGTCTGTCATTGGATCAGCCCCAGCATTTT
TRBV24-1	TRBD2	.	TRBJ2-3	CATSDPKRGPSDTQYF	TGTGCCACCAGTGATCCCAAGCGGGGGCCATCGGATACGCAGTATTTT
TRBV30	.	once	TRBJ2-7	CAWSQGNEQYF	TGTGCCTGGAGCCAAGGGAACGAGCAGTACTTC
TRBV6-7	TRBD2	.	TRBJ2-3	CASSGLAGADTQYF	TGTGCCAGCAGCGGACTAGCGGGAGCAGATACGCAGTATTTT
TRBV5-3	TRBD2	.	TRBJ2-3	CARSIGLAGGPRTDTQYF	TGTGCCAGAAGCATCGGACTAGCGGGAGGGCCCCGCACAGATACGCAGTATTTT